The 2 T cell receptor beta chains below come from one sample, sequenced in a study of blood T cells in healthy people across ages (dated by TCRdb to between 2015 and 2017). The receptor library was made with 5' RACE. Sequencing was carried out with an Illumina HiSeq 2500. A second PCR of roughly 7 to 11 cycles was performed with a sample-barcoded 5' primer and a J-beta primer mix. TCRdb's own reprocessing of the public reads used fastp at Q25 and MiXCR and kept productive beta chains. Records with the same CDR3 protein are collapsed into one entry carrying the most frequent genes and DNA. A total of hundreds of thousands of distinct CDR3 sequences appear in this sample, about 34% of them only once. 15% of the sample is in the top ten clones. The sequenced material came from blood. The receptors shown here come from a woman of 80 years or more in good health. Donor details come from another sample of the same person, matched by shared clones.

This clonotype has a handful of counts. A much bigger clone sits one base away, suggesting this may be a read error. V and J are TRBV3-1 and TRBJ2-5; D may correspond to TRBD1 or TRBD2 (6 bases each). The CDR3 has 15 amino acids. CDR1 and CDR2 (germline): LGHDT, YNNKEL (reference sequence). Trimming removed 2 bases from V and 2 bases from J, with 12 bases in between. Written as DNA, the CDR3 is TGTGCCAGCAGCCAAAGAGGGGGGCAGCAAGAGACCCAGTACTTC. Protein sequence: CASSQRGGQQETQYF.

In its sample, this clonotype was seen a few times. The genes are TRBV7-2 and TRBJ2-7; D perhaps matches TRBD2 (6 bases). V dropped 6 bases and J dropped 0 bases, with 9 bases sitting between them. Germline CDR1 reads SGHTA; CDR2 reads FQGNSA. This CDR3 contains 13 residues. The DNA for the CDR3 is TGTGCCAGCAGTCAGCGGGCCTCCTACGAGCAGTACTTC. Its translation: CASSQRASYEQYF.